This record concerns one T cell receptor (beta chain) sequence. Its target is not known. The same CDR3 also results from other DNA sequences found in this sample. This sample stems from a study of a mutant IDH1 vaccine in newly diagnosed glioma. Data came from immunoSEQ multiplex PCR; TCRdb stores just in-frame clones and leaves some out. The repertoire has approximately 76,000 clones, roughly 90% of them found once; the top ten carry roughly 0.5%. Time point of the sample: week 5, during vaccination. Mutant IDH1 20-mer peptide, at 300 ug, made up each vaccine dose, with topical imiquimod. Germline CDR1 and CDR2: MNHEY and SVGAGI. V was cut by 6 bases and J by 1 base, with 4 bases left in between. The CDR3 has 11 residues.

The sequencing used PBMCs, collected from a glioma patient whose treatment included an IDH1 peptide vaccine. This sequence was found in a woman in her 50s with glioma. This chain connects TRBV6-5 to TRBJ2-7; the D is unclear. Here the CDR3 reads CASRSSYEQYF. In DNA form, the CDR3 reads TGTGCCAGCAGAAGTTCCTACGAGCAGTACTTC.